This T cell receptor beta chain was sequenced during a study of memory CD4+ T cells and cytomegalovirus serostatus. Study as a whole: This sample comes from healthy Belgian adults, eight or nine CMV seropositive, approximately 22 seronegative. Findings and limits, study-wide: Suggested: most of the CMV-linked TCR signature lies in CD4+ memory cells.

V was clipped by 5 bases and J by 1 base, with 11 bases between them. Germline V CDR1 and CDR2: SGHTA, FQGNSA. This CDR3 spans 15 amino acids. Authors' methods: After removing out-of-frame reads, around 2,000,000 distinct TCRbeta sequences remained. Some clones are missing from TCRdb's copy, which holds only in-frame ones; the method was immunoSEQ multiplex PCR. That table is the source of V, J and clone size, and D and trimming were worked out from the DNA. The sample contains roughly 50,000 clones, 82% of which appear only once. In its sample, this clone was seen once. The antigen is undetermined. The sort gate was single viable CD3+CD4+CD8-CD45RO+ cells for memory CD4+ T cells. Donors' CMV status reflects serum IgG against pp150, pp28, p38, p52.

Material for sequencing was memory CD4+ T cells from blood. The receptor was derived from an adult in good health and CMV-seronegative. Some clones in this sample may be carry-over from other donors' samples. The chain recombines TRBV7-2 with TRBJ2-2; the D gene is possibly TRBD2 (6 bases). The CDR3 loop is CASSRHGRNTGELFF. CDR3 in DNA: TGTGCCAGCAGCCGTCACGGGAGGAACACCGGGGAGCTGTTTTTT.